Following are 12 T cell receptor beta chains from one sample sequenced in a study of cytomegalovirus exposure and HLA in healthy donors. Vbeta (60) and Jbeta (13) primers were used in the PCR. Sequencing was performed with immunoSEQ multiplex PCR; in TCRdb, only in-frame clones are kept and a portion is missing. The sample lists 70,000 to 90,000 clones, more than 65% seen once, with under 20% in the top ten. What was sequenced was PBMCs. These receptors originate from a man aged 65-85 years in good health and CMV-seropositive.

The chain links TRBV30 to TRBJ2-6; TRBD1 might be the D (6 bases). Germline V lookup: CDR1 GTSNPN, CDR2 SVGIG (reference sequence). The CDR3 is 14 amino acids. Trimming cost V 7 bases and J 2 bases, with 12 bases left between them. CDR3 residues: CAFTTGTGANVLTF. CDR3 sequence (DNA): TGTGCCTTCACAACAGGGACTGGGGCCAACGTCCTGACTTTC.

The V gene is TRBV7-2, the J gene TRBJ1-5, with 7 bases lining up with TRBD1. The CDR3 sequence is 15 residues long. Germline V gene lookup returns CDR1 SGHTA and CDR2 FQGNSA. V was pared by 0 bases and J by 6 bases, with 5 bases of the junction left unmatched. CDR3: CASSLARGAGQPQHF. The CDR3 DNA sequence: TGTGCCAGCAGCTTAGCCAGGGGGGCAGGTCAGCCCCAGCATTTT.

This rearrangement joins TRBV6-6 to TRBJ2-7; TRBD2 matches 10 bases. Germline CDR1 and CDR2: MNHNY and SVGAGI (reference sequence). Trimming removed 5 bases from V and 3 bases from J; junction bases left unmatched: 7. The CDR3 runs 15 residues. The CDR3, as DNA: TGTGCCAGCAGTACCCCCCTAGCGGGAGACTACGAGCAGTACTTC. Protein sequence: CASSTPLAGDYEQYF.

This clone was observed a single time. The chain uses TRBV2 and TRBJ1-5; D call uncertain. Trimming took 7 bases from V and 4 from J, leaving 14 bases between them. Germline V gene sequence: CDR1 SNHLY, CDR2 FYNNEI. The CDR3 is 14 residues long. The DNA for the CDR3 is TGTGCCAGCACCACTGGCAACGGGAATCAGCCCCAGCATTTT. Translation gives CASTTGNGNQPQHF.

The V call is TRBV11-3, the J call TRBJ2-7; TRBD1 aligns across 9 bases. The CDR3 loop spans 15 amino acids. Germline V gene data show CDR1 as SGHNT and CDR2 as YENEEA. V was clipped by 5 bases and J by 1 base; unmatched bases: 6. The CDR3 DNA reads TGTGCCAGCAGCGTGGGACAGGGACTTTCCTACGAGCAGTACTTC. It codes for CASSVGQGLSYEQYF.

This clone was detected a few times. The genes are TRBV10-3 and TRBJ2-6; no clear D gene. Per the germline V gene, CDR1 is ENHRY and CDR2 is SYGVKD. The CDR3 length is 17 residues. V lost 4 bases and J 0 bases, leaving 13 bases between the germline ends. The CDR3, as DNA: TGTGCCATCAGTGCCAGCCCTCACAGCTCTGGGGCCAACGTCCTGACTTTC. Translating gives CAISASPHSSGANVLTF.

The rearrangement links TRBV28 to TRBJ1-2, with D maybe TRBD1 (6 bases). CDR1 is MDHEN and CDR2 is SYDVKM in the germline V gene. The CDR3 runs to 14 residues. Trimming stripped 1 base from V and 7 bases from J, with 13 bases between. DNA of the CDR3: TGTGCCAGCAGTTTATCGCAGGGGAGGGGTGGCTACACCTTC. It codes for CASSLSQGRGGYTF.

V usage is TRBV18 and J usage is TRBJ2-3; the D gene is possibly TRBD2 (6 bases). V lost 6 bases and J lost 2, with 15 bases in between. This CDR3 region has 15 residues. CDR1 and CDR2 (germline): KGHSH, LQKENI. DNA of the CDR3: TGTGCCAGCTCCCTGAATAGCGGCCCCACAGATACGCAGTATTTT. Encoded protein: CASSLNSGPTDTQYF.

The rearrangement joins TRBV29-1 to TRBJ2-3; 11 bases line up with TRBD2. The CDR3 length is 14 residues. CDR1 SQVTM and CDR2 ANQGSEA come from the germline V gene. The V segment lost 4 bases and the J segment 2 bases; nucleotides outside the gene matches: 2. This chain's CDR3 is CSVGTSGYTDTQYF. The CDR3, as DNA: TGCAGCGTTGGGACTAGCGGGTACACAGATACGCAGTATTTT.

In this sample, this clone turned up once. The genes are TRBV25-1 and TRBJ1-4, with 8 bases that match TRBD1. The CDR3 runs to 13 residues. The junction had 2 bases not matched to a gene; V was cut back by 8 bases and J by 3 bases. Germline-derived CDR1 and CDR2 are MGHDK and SYGVNS. CDR3 amino acids: CASSGGANEKLFF. The CDR3 DNA sequence: TGTGCCAGCTCAGGGGGCGCTAATGAAAAACTGTTTTTT.

The chain recombines TRBV29-1 with TRBJ2-2; 7 bases agree with TRBD2. V gave up 2 bases and J gave up 1 base; unmatched junction bases: 1. CDR1 is SQVTM, CDR2 ANQGSEA, per germline. This CDR3 comprises 14 residues. As DNA, the CDR3 is TGCAGCGTTGAACTAGCGGAGAACACCGGGGAGCTGTTTTTT. Amino acid sequence: CSVELAENTGELFF.

This chain uses TRBV27 with TRBJ1-2; D not resolved. With 6 bases removed from V and 4 bases from J, the gap between germline ends came to 12 bases. Per germline, CDR1 MNHEY and CDR2 SMNVEV (reference sequence). The CDR3 is 13 residues long. The CDR3 sequence is CASSFRGSYGYTF. The CDR3 DNA is TGTGCCAGCAGCTTTCGGGGTTCCTATGGCTACACCTTC.